The next 7 T cell receptor beta chains were all read from a single sample in a study of T cells in tuberculosis. Sorting used thawed, overnight-rested PBMC stained with anti-CD3, a viability dye and GMM-loaded CD1B tetramer. CD1B tetramers were loaded with Rhodococcus equi-derived C32 glucose monomycolate. Sequencing was performed with immunoSEQ multiplex PCR; in TCRdb, only in-frame clones are kept and a portion is missing. The sample holds tens of thousands of clones, under 95% seen once. The source material was CD1b-GMM tetramer-negative cells sorted from PBMCs. The receptors were gathered from an adult woman with latent tuberculosis.

The V and J genes are TRBV14 and TRBJ2-7; 8 bases are shared with TRBD1. The ends lost 2 bases at V and 3 bases at J; junction bases unmatched: 9. Germline-derived CDR1 and CDR2 are SGHDN and FVKESK. The CDR3 sequence is 16 residues long. The CDR3 loop is CASSQHDRGLVYEQYF. CDR3 DNA: TGTGCCAGCAGCCAACACGACAGGGGTTTAGTCTACGAGCAGTACTTC.

This clone showed up just once. J is TRBJ2-5 and V is TRBV5-4; 11 nucleotides align to TRBD1. This CDR3 is 15 amino acids long. The V and J ends lost 4 bases and 5 bases, in that order; junction bases with no gene match: 7. Germline V gene data show CDR1 as SGHNT and CDR2 as YYREEE (reference sequence). The CDR3 coding sequence is TGTGCCAGCAGCAACCGGGACAGGGGGACGGAGACCCAGTACTTC. It yields the protein CASSNRDRGTETQYF.

The genes are TRBV12-2 and TRBJ2-3; the table's D gene call, TRBD2, was not cross checked with the DNA. TRBV12-2 is a pseudogene. The CDR3 contains 17 residues. CDR3 bases: TGTGCAAGTCGCTTAGGTGAGCGGGGGGGCGGTACAGATACGCAGTATTTT. Its translation: CASRLGERGGGTDTQYF.

The chain has TRBV5-4 and TRBJ1-4; no clear D gene. There are 13 residues in the CDR3. V lost 4 bases, J lost 8 bases, and 12 bases lay in between. Germline CDR1 is SGHNT and CDR2 is YYREEE (reference sequence). CDR3 coding DNA: TGTGCCAGCAGCGTAAATGTTCAGGAAAAACTGTTTTTT. The encoded protein is CASSVNVQEKLFF.

The rearrangement joins TRBV5-6 to TRBJ1-2, with a tentative D call TRBD1 (5 bases). The CDR3 loop spans 15 amino acids. V shed 6 bases and J shed 0 bases, with 15 bases lying between them. Germline V gives CDR1 SGHDT, CDR2 YYEEEE. The CDR3 coding sequence is TGTGCCAGCACTCCTAAGGACATTCCTAACTATGGCTACACCTTC. It yields the protein CASTPKDIPNYGYTF.

The chain uses TRBV5-1 and TRBJ2-1; a possible D gene is TRBD2 (7 bases). The CDR3 is 17 amino acids. Per the germline V gene, CDR1 is SGHRS and CDR2 is YFSETQ. Deletions cut 1 base from V and 2 bases from J, with 16 bases between. DNA for the CDR3: TGCGCCAGCAGCTTGTTGTTCGGGGGGCCTCCCTACAATGAGCAGTTCTTC. Translated: CASSLLFGGPPYNEQFF.

The chain uses TRBV5-6 and TRBJ2-1; 8 bases are shared with TRBD2. Germline CDR1 SGHDT, CDR2 YYEEEE. V shed 4 bases and J 9 bases; nucleotides not matched to a gene: 15. This CDR3 is built from 16 residues. CDR3 loop: CASSAYWRGVEGEQFF. The CDR3, as DNA: TGTGCCAGCAGCGCCTACTGGCGGGGGGTGGAGGGTGAGCAGTTCTTC. The full variable domain, completed using reference TRBV5-6 and TRBJ2-1, is DAGVTQSPTHLIKTRGQQVTLRCSPKSGHDTVSWYQQALGQGPQFIFQYYEEEERQRGNFPDRFSGHQFPNYSSELNVNALLLGDSALYLCASSAYWRGVEGEQFFGPGTRLTVL.